One sample yielded the 5 T cell receptor beta chains listed below, sequenced in a study of T cell responses to AZD1222 COVID-19 vaccine. Sequencing used immunoSEQ multiplex PCR; TCRdb keeps in-frame clones, though not all of them. Of approximately 110,000 clones listed, more than 70% are singletons. Sequencing was performed on peripheral blood, taken on day 0 of AZD1222 vaccination. The source of these receptors is an adult in good health.

The chain uses TRBV19 and TRBJ1-1; TRBD1 matches at 7 bases. V gave up 5 bases and J gave up 6 bases; unmatched junction bases: 6. The CDR3 totals 13 residues. Germline CDR1 LNHDA, CDR2 SQIVND (reference sequence). CDR3 DNA: TGTGCCAGTAGTCCGAGACAGGGAGCTGAAGCTTTCTTT. This sequence encodes CASSPRQGAEAFF.

V gene TRBV7-9 combines with J gene TRBJ2-1, with no clear D. Trimming cost V 2 bases and J 4 bases, with 6 bases left between them. From germline, CDR1 is SEHNR and CDR2 FQNEAQ (reference sequence). The CDR3 extends over 13 amino acids. CDR3 protein: CASSLNSYNEQFF. The CDR3 DNA is TGTGCCAGCAGCTTAAACAGTTACAATGAGCAGTTCTTC. Full variable domain (missing parts from reference TRBV7-9 and TRBJ2-1): DTGVSQNPRHKITKRGQNVTFRCDPISEHNRLYWYRQTLGQGPEFLTYFQNEAQLEKSRLLSDRFSAERPKGSFSTLEIQRTEQGDSAMYLCASSLNSYNEQFFGPGTRLTVL.

This sequence joins TRBV27 and TRBJ2-2; 10 bases are a match to TRBD2. Per germline, CDR1 MNHEY and CDR2 SMNVEV (reference sequence). This CDR3 is 14 amino acids long. V was clipped by 5 bases and J by 7 bases; unmatched bases: 4. CDR3 DNA sequence: TGTGCCAGCAGTCTAGCGGGAGCCGTCGGGGAGCTGTTTTTT. It specifies CASSLAGAVGELFF.

V usage is TRBV6-5 and J usage is TRBJ1-1, with 10 bases matching TRBD1. V trimming: 8 bases; J trimming: 4 bases; junction bases outside the gene matches: 7. Germline V lookup: CDR1 MNHEY, CDR2 SVGAGI. The CDR3 is 14 residues long. In DNA form, the CDR3 reads TGTGCCAGCCAACGTGACAGGGGGCTCACTGAAGCTTTCTTT. Translated: CASQRDRGLTEAFF.

This sequence joins TRBV7-2 and TRBJ2-5, with D possibly TRBD1 on 7 matching bases. Germline CDR1 is SGHTA and CDR2 is FQGNSA. Deletions cut 2 bases from V and 5 bases from J, with 12 bases between. The CDR3 is 14 residues long. The CDR3 spells CASSLIQGRETQYF. In nucleotides, the CDR3 is TGTGCCAGCAGCTTAATACAGGGGAGGGAGACCCAGTACTTC.